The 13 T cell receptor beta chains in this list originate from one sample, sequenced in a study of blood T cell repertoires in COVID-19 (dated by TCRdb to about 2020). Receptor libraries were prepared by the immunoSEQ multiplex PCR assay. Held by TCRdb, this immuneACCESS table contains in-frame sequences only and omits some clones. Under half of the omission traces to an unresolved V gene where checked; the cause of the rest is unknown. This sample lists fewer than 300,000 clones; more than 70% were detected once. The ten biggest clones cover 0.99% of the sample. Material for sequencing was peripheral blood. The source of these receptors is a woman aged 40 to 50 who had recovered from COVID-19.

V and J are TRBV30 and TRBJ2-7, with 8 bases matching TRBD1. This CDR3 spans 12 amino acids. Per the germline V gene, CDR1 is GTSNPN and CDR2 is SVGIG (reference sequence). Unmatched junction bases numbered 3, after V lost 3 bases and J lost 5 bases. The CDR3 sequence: CAWRLDRDEQYF. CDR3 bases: TGTGCCTGGAGACTGGACAGGGACGAGCAGTACTTC.

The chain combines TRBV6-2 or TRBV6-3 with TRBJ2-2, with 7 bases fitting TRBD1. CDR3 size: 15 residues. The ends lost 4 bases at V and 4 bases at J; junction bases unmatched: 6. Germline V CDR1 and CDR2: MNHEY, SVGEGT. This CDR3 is CASSFQYRGTGELFF. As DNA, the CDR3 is TGTGCCAGCAGTTTCCAATACAGGGGCACCGGGGAGCTGTTTTTT.

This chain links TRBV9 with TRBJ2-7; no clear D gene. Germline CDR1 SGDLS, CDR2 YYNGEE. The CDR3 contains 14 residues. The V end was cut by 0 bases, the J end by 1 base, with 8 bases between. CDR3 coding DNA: TGTGCCAGCAGCGTAGGTATCGGTTCCTACGAGCAGTACTTC. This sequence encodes CASSVGIGSYEQYF.

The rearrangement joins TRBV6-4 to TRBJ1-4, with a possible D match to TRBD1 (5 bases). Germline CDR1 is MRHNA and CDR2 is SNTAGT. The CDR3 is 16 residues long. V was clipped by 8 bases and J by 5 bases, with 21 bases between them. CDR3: CASPTPWTGGNEKLFF. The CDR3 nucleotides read TGTGCCAGCCCCACACCGTGGACTGGGGGGAATGAAAAACTGTTTTTT.

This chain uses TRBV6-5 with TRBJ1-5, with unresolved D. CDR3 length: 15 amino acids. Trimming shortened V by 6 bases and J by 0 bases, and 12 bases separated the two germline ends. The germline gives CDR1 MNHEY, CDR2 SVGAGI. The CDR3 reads CASSLLPYSNQPQHF. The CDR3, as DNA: TGTGCCAGCAGCCTACTACCTTATAGCAATCAGCCCCAGCATTTT.

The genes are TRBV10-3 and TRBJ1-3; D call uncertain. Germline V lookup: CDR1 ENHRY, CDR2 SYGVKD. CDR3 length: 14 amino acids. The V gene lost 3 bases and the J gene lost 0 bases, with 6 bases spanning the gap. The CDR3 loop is CAISERDSGNTIYF. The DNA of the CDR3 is TGTGCCATCAGTGAACGGGACTCTGGAAACACCATATATTTT.

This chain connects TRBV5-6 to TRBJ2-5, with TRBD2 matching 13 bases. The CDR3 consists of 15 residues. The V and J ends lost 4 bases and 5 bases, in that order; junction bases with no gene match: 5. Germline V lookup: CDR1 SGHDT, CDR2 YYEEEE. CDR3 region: CASSRQLAGGETQYF. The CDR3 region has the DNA TGTGCCAGCAGCCGACAACTAGCGGGAGGGGAGACCCAGTACTTC. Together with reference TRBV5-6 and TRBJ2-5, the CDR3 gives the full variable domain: DAGVTQSPTHLIKTRGQQVTLRCSPKSGHDTVSWYQQALGQGPQFIFQYYEEEERQRGNFPDRFSGHQFPNYSSELNVNALLLGDSALYLCASSRQLAGGETQYFGPGTRLLVL.

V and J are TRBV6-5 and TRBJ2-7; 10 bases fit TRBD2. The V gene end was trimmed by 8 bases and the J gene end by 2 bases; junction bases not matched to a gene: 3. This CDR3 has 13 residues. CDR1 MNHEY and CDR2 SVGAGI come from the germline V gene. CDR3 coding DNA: TGTGCCAGCGGACTAGCGGAGACCTACGAGCAGTACTTC. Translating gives CASGLAETYEQYF.

The CDR3 DNA is TGTGCCAGCAGCCTACCCCCCCGCGGGAGGGCGAGCACAGATACGCAGTATTTT. Encoded protein: CASSLPPRGRASTDTQYF. This chain connects TRBV21-1 to TRBJ2-3; whether TRBD2, the table's D call, matches the DNA was not checked. TRBV21-1 is shown as a pseudogene. The CDR3 covers 18 residues.

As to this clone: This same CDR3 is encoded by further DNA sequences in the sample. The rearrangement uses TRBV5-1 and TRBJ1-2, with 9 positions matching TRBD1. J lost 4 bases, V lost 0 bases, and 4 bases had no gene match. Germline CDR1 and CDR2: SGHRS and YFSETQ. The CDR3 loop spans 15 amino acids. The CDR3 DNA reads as TGCGCCAGCAGCTTGGGGACAGGGGAGGGCTATGGCTACACCTTC. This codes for CASSLGTGEGYGYTF. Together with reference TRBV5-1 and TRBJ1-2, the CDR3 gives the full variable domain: KAGVTQTPRYLIKTRGQQVTLSCSPISGHRSVSWYQQTPGQGLQFLFEYFSETQRNKGNFPGRFSGRQFSNSRSEMNVSTLELGDSALYLCASSLGTGEGYGYTFGSGTRLTVV.

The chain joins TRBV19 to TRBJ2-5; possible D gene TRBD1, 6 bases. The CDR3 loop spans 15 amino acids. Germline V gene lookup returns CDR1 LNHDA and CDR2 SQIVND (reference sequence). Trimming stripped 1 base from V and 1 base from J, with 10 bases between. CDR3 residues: CASSIVGAGQETQYF. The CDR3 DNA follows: TGTGCCAGTAGTATAGTGGGGGCAGGCCAAGAGACCCAGTACTTC. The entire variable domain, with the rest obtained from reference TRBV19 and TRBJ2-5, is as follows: DGGITQSPKYLFRKEGQNVTLSCEQNLNHDAMYWYRQDPGQGLRLIYYSQIVNDFQKGDIAEGYSVSREKKESFPLTVTSAQKNPTAFYLCASSIVGAGQETQYFGPGTRLLVL.

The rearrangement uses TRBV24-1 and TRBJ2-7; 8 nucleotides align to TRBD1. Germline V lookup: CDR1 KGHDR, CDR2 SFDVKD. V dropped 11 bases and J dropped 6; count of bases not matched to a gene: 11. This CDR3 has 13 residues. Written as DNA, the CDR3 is TGTGCCAGCTTCGGACAGGGAATCGCCGAGCAGTACGTC. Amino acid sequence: CASFGQGIAEQYV.

CDR3 amino acids: CASSLAQGAAEAFF. The CDR3 DNA reads as TGTGCCAGCAGCTTAGCGCAGGGGGCGGCTGAAGCTTTCTTT. This chain connects TRBV7-9 to TRBJ1-1; 8 bases agree with TRBD1. Trimming removed 0 bases from V and 6 bases from J; junction bases left unmatched: 3. This CDR3 has 14 residues. The germline V gene encodes CDR1 SEHNR and CDR2 FQNEAQ (reference sequence).